The 2 T cell receptor beta chains given below trace back to one sample, sequenced in a study of blood T cell repertoires in COVID-19. The repertoire was sequenced with immunoSEQ multiplex PCR; TCRdb's copy has only in-frame clones and lacks some. The repertoire includes around 220,000 clones, over 75% of them detected once, and roughly 2% sits in the top ten. Sample: peripheral blood. The source of these receptors is a man in his forties or fifties with active or convalescent COVID-19.

This sequence joins TRBV30 and TRBJ1-4; no clear D gene. V lost 0 bases, J lost 7 bases, and 12 bases lay in between. From germline, CDR1 is GTSNPN and CDR2 SVGIG (reference sequence). The CDR3 runs to 14 residues. Written as DNA, the CDR3 is TGTGCCTGGAGTGTGACTGTCGTCGGTGAAAAACTGTTTTTT. Its protein is CAWSVTVVGEKLFF.

The gene calls are TRBV27 and TRBJ2-7; the D is unclear. The V and J ends lost 3 bases and 1 base respectively, with 7 bases between them. CDR1 MNHEY and CDR2 SMNVEV come from the germline V gene (reference sequence). This CDR3 comprises 13 residues. Here the CDR3 reads CASSFGGSYEQYF. DNA for the CDR3: TGTGCCAGCAGTTTCGGCGGATCCTACGAGCAGTACTTC.